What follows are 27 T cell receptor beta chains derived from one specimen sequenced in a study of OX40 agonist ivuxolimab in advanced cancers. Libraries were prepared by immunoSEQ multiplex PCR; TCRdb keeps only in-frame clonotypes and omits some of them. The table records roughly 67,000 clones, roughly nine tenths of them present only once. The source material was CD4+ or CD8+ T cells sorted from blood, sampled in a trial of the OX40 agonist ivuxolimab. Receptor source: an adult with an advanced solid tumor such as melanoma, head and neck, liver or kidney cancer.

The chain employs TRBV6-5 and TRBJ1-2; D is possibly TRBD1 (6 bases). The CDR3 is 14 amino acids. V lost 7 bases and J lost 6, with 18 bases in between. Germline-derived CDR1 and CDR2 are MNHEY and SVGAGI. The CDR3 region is CASTPRAGEDGYTF. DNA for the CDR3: TGTGCCAGCACCCCTCGGGCAGGGGAGGATGGCTACACCTTC.

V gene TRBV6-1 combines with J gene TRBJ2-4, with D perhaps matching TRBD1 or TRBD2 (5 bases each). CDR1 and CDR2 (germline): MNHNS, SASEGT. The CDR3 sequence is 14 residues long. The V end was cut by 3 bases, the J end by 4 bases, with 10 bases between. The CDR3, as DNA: TGTGCCAGCAGTGACGGGACGAGAAAAAACATTCAGTACTTC. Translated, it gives CASSDGTRKNIQYF.

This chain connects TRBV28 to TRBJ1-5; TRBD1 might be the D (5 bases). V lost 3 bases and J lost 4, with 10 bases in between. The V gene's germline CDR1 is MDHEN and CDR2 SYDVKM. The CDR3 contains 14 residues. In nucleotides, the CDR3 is TGTGCCAGCAGTTTCATCAGGGATAATCAGCCCCAGCATTTT. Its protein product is CASSFIRDNQPQHF.

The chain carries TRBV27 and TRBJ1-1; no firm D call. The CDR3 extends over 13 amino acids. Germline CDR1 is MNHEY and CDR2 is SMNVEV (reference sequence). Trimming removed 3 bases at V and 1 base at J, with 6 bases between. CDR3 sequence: CASSLQRNTEAFF. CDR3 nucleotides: TGTGCCAGCAGTTTGCAGCGGAACACTGAAGCTTTCTTT.

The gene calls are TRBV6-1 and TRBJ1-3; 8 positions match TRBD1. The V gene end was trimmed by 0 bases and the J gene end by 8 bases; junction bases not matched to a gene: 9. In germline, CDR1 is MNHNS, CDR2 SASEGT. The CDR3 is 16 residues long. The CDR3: CASSEAPPGGGYTIYF. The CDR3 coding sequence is TGTGCCAGCAGTGAAGCCCCCCCAGGGGGCGGATACACCATATATTTT.

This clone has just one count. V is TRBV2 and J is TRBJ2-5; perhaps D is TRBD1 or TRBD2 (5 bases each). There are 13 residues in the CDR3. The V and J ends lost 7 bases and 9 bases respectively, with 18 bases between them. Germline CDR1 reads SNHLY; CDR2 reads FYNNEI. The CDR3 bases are TGTGCCAGCACGGCAGGGAGTGTGTCGGCCCAGTACTTC. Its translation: CASTAGSVSAQYF.

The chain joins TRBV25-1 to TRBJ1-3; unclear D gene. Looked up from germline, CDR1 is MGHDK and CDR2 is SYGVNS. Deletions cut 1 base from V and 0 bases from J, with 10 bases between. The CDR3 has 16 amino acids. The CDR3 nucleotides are TGTGCCAGCAGTGAATTCGGAGCCCTCTCTGGAAACACCATATATTTT. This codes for CASSEFGALSGNTIYF.

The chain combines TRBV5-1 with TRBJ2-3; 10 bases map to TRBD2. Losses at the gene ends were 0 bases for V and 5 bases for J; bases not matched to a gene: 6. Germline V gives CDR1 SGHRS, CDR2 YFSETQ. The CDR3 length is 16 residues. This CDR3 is CASSLARAGGQDTQYF. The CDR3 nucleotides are TGCGCCAGCAGCTTGGCCAGAGCGGGAGGGCAAGATACGCAGTATTTT. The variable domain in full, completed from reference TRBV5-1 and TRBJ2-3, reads KAGVTQTPRYLIKTRGQQVTLSCSPISGHRSVSWYQQTPGQGLQFLFEYFSETQRNKGNFPGRFSGRQFSNSRSEMNVSTLELGDSALYLCASSLARAGGQDTQYFGPGTRLTVL.

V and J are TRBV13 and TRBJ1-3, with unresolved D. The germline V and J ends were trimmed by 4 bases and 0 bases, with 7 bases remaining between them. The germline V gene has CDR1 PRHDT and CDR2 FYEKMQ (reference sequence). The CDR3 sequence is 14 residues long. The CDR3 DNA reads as TGTGCCAGCAGCTCCTCAGGCTCTGGAAACACCATATATTTT. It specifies CASSSSGSGNTIYF.

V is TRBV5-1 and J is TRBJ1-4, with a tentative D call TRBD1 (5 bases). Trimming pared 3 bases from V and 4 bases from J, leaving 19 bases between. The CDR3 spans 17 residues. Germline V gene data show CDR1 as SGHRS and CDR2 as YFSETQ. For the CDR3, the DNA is TGCGCCAGCAGCTGGATCCCACGGGGGGGAGATAATGAAAAACTGTTTTTT. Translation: CASSWIPRGGDNEKLFF.

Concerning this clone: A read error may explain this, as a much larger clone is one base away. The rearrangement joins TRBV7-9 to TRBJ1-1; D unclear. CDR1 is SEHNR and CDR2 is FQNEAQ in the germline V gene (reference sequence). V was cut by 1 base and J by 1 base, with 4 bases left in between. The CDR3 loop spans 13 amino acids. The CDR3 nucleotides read TGTGCCAGCAGCTTAGAGGAGAACACTGAAGCTTTCTTT. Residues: CASSLEENTEAFF.

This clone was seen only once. This CDR3 is CASSLEGRVGYTF. For the CDR3, the DNA is TGTGCCAGCAGCTTAGAGGGCAGGGTTGGCTACACCTTC. The chain has TRBV7-9 and TRBJ1-2; a possible D gene is TRBD1 (5 bases). The CDR3 is 13 residues long. Germline V CDR1 and CDR2: SEHNR, FQNEAQ (reference sequence). V was shortened by 1 base and J by 7 bases, with 10 bases between the two germline ends.

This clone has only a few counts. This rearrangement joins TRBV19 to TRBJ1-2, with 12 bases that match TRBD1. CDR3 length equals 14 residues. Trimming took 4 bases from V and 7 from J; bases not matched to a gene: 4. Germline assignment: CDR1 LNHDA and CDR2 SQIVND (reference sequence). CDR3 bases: TGTGCCAGTAGTAAGGGACAGGGGGCGCTTGGCTACACCTTC. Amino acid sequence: CASSKGQGALGYTF.

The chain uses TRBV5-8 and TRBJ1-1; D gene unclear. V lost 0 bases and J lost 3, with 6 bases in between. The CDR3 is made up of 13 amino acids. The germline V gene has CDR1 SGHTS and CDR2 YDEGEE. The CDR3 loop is CASSLVRDTEAFF. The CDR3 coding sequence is TGTGCCAGCAGCTTGGTTCGCGACACTGAAGCTTTCTTT.

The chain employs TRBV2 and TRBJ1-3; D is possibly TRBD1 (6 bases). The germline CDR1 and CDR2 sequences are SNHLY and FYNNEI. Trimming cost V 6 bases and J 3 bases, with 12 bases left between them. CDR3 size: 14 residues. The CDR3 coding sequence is TGTGCCAGCAGGGAGGGGGTCTATGGAAACACCATATATTTT. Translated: CASREGVYGNTIYF.

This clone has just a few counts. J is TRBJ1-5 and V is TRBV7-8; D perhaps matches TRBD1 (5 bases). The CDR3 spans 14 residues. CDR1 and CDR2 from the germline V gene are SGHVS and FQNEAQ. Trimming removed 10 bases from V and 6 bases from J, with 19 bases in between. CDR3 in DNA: TGTGCCACCCGCGTGGGGGTCACGAGTCAGCCCCAGCATTTT. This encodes CATRVGVTSQPQHF.

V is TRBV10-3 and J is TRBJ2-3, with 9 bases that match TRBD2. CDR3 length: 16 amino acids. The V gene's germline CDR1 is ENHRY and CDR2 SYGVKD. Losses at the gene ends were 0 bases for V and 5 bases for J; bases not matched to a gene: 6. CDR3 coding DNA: TGTGCCATCAGTGAGTCGGCGGGGGGGGCAATAGATACGCAGTATTTT. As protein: CAISESAGGAIDTQYF.

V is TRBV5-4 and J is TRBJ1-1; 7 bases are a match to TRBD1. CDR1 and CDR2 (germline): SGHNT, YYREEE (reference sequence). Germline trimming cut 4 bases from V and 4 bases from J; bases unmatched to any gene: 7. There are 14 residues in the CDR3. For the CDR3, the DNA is TGTGCCAGCAGCAGGGACAGCCAAGGCACTGAAGCTTTCTTT. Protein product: CASSRDSQGTEAFF.

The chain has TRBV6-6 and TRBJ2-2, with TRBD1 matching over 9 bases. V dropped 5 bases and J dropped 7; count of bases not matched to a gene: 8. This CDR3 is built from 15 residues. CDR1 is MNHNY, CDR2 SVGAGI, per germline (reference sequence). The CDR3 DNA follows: TGTGCCAGCAGTAATCGACAGGGGGAGGGCGGGGAGCTGTTTTTT. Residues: CASSNRQGEGGELFF.

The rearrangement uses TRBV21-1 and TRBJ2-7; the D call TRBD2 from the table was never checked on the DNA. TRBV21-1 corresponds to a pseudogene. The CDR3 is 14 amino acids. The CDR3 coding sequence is TGTGCCAGCAGCAGCCGGGACTGGCCCTACGAGCAGTACTTC. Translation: CASSSRDWPYEQYF.

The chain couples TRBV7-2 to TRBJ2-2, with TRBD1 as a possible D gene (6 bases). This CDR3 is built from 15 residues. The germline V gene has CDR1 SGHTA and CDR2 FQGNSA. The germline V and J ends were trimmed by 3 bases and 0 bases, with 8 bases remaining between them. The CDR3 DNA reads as TGTGCCAGCAGCTTGGGACAAACGAACACCGGGGAGCTGTTTTTT. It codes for CASSLGQTNTGELFF.

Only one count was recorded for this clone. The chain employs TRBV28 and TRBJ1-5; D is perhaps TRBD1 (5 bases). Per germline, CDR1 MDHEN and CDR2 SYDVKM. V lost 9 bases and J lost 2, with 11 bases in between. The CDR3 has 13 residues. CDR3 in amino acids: CASTRGRNQPQHF. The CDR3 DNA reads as TGTGCCAGTACAAGGGGTCGCAATCAGCCCCAGCATTTT.

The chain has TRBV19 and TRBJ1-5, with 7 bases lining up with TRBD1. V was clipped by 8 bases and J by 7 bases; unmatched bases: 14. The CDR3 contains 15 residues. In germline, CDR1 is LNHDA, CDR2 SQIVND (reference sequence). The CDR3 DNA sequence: TGTGCCAGTTCGATCCAGGGGGGATCAGGGCAGCCCCAGCATTTT. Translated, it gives CASSIQGGSGQPQHF.

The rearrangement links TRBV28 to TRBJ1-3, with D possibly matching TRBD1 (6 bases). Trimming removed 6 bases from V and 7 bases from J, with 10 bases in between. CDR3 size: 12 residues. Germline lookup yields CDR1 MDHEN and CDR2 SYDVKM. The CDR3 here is CASSEGDNTIYF. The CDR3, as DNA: TGTGCCAGCAGCGAGGGGGACAACACCATATATTTT.

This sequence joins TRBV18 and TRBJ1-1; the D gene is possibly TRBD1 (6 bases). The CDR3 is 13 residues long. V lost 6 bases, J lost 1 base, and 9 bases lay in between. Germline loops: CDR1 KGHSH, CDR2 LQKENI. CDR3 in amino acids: CASSDRTNTEAFF. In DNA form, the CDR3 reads TGTGCCAGCTCGGACAGAACGAACACTGAAGCTTTCTTT.

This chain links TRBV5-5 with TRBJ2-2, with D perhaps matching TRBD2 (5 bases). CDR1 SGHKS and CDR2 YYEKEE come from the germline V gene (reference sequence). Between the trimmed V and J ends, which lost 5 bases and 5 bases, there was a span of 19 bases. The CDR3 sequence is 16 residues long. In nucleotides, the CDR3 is TGTGCCAGCAGTCCCGGCTACCCCGCGGGTACCGGGGAGCTGTTTTTT. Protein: CASSPGYPAGTGELFF.

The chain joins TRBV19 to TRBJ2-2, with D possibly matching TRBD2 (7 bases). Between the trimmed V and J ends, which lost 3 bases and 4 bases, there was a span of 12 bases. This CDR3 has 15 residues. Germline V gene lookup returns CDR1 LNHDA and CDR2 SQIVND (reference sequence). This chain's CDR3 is CASSIVAGATGELFF. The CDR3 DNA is TGTGCCAGTAGTATCGTGGCGGGGGCCACCGGGGAGCTGTTTTTT.